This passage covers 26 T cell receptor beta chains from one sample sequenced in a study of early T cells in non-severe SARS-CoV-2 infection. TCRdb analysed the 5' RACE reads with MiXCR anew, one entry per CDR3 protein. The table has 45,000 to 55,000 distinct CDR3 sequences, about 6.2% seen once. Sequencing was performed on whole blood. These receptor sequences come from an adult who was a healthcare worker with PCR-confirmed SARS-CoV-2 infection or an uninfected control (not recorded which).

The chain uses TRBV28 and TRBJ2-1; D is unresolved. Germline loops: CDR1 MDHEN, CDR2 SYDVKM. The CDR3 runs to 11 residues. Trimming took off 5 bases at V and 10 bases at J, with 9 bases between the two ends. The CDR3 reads CASSRTWEQFF. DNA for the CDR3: TGTGCCAGCAGTAGGACCTGGGAGCAGTTCTTC.

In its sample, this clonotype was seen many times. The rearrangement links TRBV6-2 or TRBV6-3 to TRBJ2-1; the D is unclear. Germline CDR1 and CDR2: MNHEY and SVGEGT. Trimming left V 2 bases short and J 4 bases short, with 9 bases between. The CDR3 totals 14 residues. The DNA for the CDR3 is TGTGCCAGCAGTTACCCAACTACATACAATGAGCAGTTCTTC. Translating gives CASSYPTTYNEQFF.

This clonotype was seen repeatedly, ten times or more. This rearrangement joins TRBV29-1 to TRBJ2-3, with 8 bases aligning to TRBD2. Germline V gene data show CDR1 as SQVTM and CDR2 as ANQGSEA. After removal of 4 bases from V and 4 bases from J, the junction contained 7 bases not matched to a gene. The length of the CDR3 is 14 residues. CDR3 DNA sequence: TGCAGCGTTGTGCCAGCGGGGGCCCCAGATACGCAGTATTTT. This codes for CSVVPAGAPDTQYF.

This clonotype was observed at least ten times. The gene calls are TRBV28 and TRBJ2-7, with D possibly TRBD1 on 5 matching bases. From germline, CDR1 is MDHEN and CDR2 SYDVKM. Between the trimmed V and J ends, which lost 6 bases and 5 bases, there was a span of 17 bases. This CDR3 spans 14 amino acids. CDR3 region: CASRMTASKDEQYF. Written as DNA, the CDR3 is TGTGCCAGCAGGATGACAGCGTCCAAGGACGAGCAGTACTTC. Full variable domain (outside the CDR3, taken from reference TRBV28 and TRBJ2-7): DVKVTQSSRYLVKRTGEKVFLECVQDMDHENMFWYRQDPGLGLRLIYFSYDVKMKEKGDIPEGYSVSREKKERFSLILESASTNQTSMYLCASRMTASKDEQYFGPGTRLTVT.

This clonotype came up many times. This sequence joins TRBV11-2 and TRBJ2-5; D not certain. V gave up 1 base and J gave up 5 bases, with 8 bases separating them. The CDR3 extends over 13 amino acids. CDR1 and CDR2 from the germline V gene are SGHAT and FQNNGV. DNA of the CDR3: TGTGCCAGCAGCTTAGTTGCAAGGGAGACCCAGTACTTC. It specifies CASSLVARETQYF.

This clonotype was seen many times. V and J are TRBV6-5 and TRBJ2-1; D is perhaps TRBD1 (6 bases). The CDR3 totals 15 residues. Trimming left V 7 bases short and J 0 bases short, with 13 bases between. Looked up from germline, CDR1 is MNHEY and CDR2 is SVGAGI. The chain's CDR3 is CASTEPRGSYNEQFF. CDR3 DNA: TGTGCCAGCACCGAACCCAGGGGCTCCTACAATGAGCAGTTCTTC.

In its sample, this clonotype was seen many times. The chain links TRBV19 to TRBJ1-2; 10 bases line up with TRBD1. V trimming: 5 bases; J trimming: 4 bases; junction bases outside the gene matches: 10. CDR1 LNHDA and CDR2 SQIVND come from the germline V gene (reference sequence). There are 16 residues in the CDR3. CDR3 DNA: TGTGCCAGTAGTCCCCCCGGGACAGGGGCGGCCTATGGCTACACCTTC. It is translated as CASSPPGTGAAYGYTF. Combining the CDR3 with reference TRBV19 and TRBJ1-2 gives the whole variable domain DGGITQSPKYLFRKEGQNVTLSCEQNLNHDAMYWYRQDPGQGLRLIYYSQIVNDFQKGDIAEGYSVSREKKESFPLTVTSAQKNPTAFYLCASSPPGTGAAYGYTFGSGTRLTVV.

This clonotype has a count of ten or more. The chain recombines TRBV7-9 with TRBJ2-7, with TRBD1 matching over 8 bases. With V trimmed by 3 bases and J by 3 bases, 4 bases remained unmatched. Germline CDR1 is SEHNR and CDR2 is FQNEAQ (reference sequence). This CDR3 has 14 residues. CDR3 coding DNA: TGTGCCAGCAGCTTCCCACAGGGGGGCTACGAGCAGTACTTC. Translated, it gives CASSFPQGGYEQYF. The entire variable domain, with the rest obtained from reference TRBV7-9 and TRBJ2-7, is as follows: DTGVSQNPRHKITKRGQNVTFRCDPISEHNRLYWYRQTLGQGPEFLTYFQNEAQLEKSRLLSDRFSAERPKGSFSTLEIQRTEQGDSAMYLCASSFPQGGYEQYFGPGTRLTVT.

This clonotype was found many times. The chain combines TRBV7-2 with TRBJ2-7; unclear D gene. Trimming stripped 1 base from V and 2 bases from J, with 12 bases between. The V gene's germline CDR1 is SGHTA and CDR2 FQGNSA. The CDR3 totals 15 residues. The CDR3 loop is CASSLGSVHPYEQYF. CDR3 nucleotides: TGTGCCAGCAGCTTAGGGTCAGTGCACCCCTACGAGCAGTACTTC.

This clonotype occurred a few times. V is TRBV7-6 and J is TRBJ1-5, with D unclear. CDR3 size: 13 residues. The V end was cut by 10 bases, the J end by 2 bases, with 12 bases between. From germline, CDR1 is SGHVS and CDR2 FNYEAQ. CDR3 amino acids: CATARGGNQPQHF. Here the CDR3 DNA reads TGTGCCACCGCTCGCGGGGGCAATCAGCCCCAGCATTTT.

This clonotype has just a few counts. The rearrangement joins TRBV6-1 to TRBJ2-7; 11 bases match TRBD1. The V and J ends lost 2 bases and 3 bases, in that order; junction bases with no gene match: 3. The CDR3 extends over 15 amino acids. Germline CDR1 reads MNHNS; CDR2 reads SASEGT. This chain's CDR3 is CASSESGTGGYEQYF. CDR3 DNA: TGTGCCAGCAGTGAAAGTGGGACAGGGGGCTACGAGCAGTACTTC.

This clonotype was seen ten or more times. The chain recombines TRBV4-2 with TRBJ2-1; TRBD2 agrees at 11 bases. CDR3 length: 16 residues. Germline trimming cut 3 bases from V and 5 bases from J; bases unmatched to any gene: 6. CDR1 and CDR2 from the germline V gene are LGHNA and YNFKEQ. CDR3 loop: CASSQPILAGDNEQFF. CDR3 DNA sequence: TGTGCCAGCAGCCAGCCCATACTAGCGGGGGACAATGAGCAGTTCTTC.

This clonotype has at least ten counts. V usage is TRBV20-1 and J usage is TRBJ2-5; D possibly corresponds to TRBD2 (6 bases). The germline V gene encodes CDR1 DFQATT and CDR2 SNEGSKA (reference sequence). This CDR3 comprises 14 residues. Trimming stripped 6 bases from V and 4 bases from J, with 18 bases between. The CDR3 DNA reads TGCAGTGCGATTGGGACTGGAGTAGGAGAGACCCAGTACTTC. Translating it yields CSAIGTGVGETQYF.

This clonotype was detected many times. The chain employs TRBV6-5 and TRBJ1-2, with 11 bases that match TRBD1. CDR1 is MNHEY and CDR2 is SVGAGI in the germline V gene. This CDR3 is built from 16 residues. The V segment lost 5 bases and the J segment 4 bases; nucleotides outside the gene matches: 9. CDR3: CASSRTGTGGAYGYTF. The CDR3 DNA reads TGTGCCAGCAGTCGAACAGGGACAGGGGGTGCCTATGGCTACACCTTC.

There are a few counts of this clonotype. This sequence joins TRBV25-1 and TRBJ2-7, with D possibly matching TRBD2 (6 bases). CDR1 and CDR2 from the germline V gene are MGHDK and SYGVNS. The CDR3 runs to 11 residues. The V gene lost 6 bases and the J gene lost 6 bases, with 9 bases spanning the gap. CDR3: CASRGGTEQYF. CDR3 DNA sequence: TGTGCCAGCAGAGGCGGGACCGAGCAGTACTTC.

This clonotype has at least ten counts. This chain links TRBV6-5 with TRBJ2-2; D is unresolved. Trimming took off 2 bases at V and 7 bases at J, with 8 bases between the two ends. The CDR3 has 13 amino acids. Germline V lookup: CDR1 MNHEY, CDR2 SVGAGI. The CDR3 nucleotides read TGTGCCAGCAGTTACGGGTCAAACGGGGAGCTGTTTTTT. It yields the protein CASSYGSNGELFF.

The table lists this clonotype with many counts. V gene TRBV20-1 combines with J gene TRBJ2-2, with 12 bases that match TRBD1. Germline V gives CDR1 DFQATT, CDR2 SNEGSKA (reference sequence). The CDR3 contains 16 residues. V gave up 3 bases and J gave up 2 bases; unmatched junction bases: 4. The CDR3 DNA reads TGCAGTGCTAGGGGGACAGGGGGCGTCAACACCGGGGAGCTGTTTTTT. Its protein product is CSARGTGGVNTGELFF.

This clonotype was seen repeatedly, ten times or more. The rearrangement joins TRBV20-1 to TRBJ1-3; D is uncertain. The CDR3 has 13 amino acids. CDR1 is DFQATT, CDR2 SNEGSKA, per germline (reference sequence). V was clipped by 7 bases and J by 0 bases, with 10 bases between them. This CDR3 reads CSVGVLSGNTIYF. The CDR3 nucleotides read TGCAGTGTTGGGGTCCTCTCTGGAAACACCATATATTTT.

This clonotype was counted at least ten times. The CDR3 coding sequence is TGTGCCCACGAGGCGGGGGCGGGAAACACCATATATTTT. This codes for CAHEAGAGNTIYF. The rearrangement links TRBV12-2 to TRBJ1-3; TRBD1 reflects the table's D call only, with no check against the DNA. TRBV12-2 is recorded as a pseudogene. The CDR3 spans 13 residues.

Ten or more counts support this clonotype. CDR3 DNA: TGTGCCAGCACCCCAGGAGGGTCGGGTTATCAGCCCCAGCATTTT. Encoded protein: CASTPGGSGYQPQHF. V is TRBV6-6 and J is TRBJ1-5; D is unclear. Trimming removed 7 bases from V and 5 bases from J, with 18 bases in between. Germline CDR1 MNHNY, CDR2 SVGAGI (reference sequence). The CDR3 is 15 amino acids.

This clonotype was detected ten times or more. The CDR3: CASSLEAAAPNNEQFF. CDR3 coding DNA: TGTGCCAGCAGCTTAGAGGCGGCAGCCCCCAACAATGAGCAGTTCTTC. The chain is built from TRBV7-9 and TRBJ2-1; no definite D call. CDR1 and CDR2 (germline): SEHNR, FQNEAQ (reference sequence). Trimming cost V 1 base and J 5 bases, with 15 bases left between them. This CDR3 spans 16 amino acids.

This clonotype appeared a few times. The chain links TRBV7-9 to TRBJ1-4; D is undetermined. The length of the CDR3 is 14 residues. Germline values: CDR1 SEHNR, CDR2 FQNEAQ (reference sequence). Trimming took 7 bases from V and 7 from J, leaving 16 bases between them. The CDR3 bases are TGTGCCAGCACCCCCCGGGTCGTGAGTGAAAAACTGTTTTTT. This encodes CASTPRVVSEKLFF.

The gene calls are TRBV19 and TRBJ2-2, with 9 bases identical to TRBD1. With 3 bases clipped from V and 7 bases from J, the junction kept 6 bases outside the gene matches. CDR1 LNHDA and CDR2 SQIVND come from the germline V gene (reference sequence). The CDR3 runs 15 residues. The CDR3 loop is CASSMGQGRIGELFF. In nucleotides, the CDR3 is TGTGCCAGTAGTATGGGACAGGGTCGGATCGGGGAGCTGTTTTTT.

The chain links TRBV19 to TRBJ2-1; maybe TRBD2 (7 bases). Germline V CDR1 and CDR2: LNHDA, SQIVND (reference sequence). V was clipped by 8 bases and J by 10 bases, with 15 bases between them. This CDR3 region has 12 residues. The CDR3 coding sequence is TGTGCCAGTGGGGGGGGACACACAGAGCAGTTCTTC. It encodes CASGGGHTEQFF.

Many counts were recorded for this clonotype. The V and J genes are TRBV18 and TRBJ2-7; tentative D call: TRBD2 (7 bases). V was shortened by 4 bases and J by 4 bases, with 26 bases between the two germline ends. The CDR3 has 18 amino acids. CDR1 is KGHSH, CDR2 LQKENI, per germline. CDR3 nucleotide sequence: TGTGCCAGCTCACTGCATATCCCGCGGGAGCAGGGGCGATACGAGCAGTACTTC. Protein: CASSLHIPREQGRYEQYF.

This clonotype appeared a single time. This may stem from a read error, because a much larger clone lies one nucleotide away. This CDR3 reads CSAHIRFITDTQCF. The DNA for the CDR3 is TGCAGTGCTCATATCAGGTTTATAACAGATACGCAGTGTTTT. The chain recombines TRBV20-1 with TRBJ2-3, with D uncertain. The CDR3 has 14 residues. Germline CDR1 DFQATT, CDR2 SNEGSKA (reference sequence).